This T cell receptor beta chain was sequenced in a study of spatial heterogeneity in lung cancer. TCRdb passed the 5' RACE reads through MiXCR, listing each CDR3 protein once. The data show tens of thousands of distinct CDR3 sequences, approximately 12% seen once. This clonotype was detected ten times or more. The time point is: sample taken at primary tumor resection. Unsorted whole RNA from tumor, nontumor lung or frozen PBMC underwent sequencing. V lost 4 bases and J lost 5; bases outside the gene matches: 13. CDR1 is ENHRY and CDR2 is SYGVKD in the germline V gene. The CDR3 extends over 16 amino acids.

The rearrangement uses TRBV10-3 and TRBJ2-7, with TRBD1 identical over 8 bases. This sample comprised PBMCs, obtained at surgery. The origin of this receptor is a male donor with early-stage non-small cell lung cancer. Here the CDR3 reads CAISGQGAGLINEQYF. Here the CDR3 DNA reads TGTGCCATCAGTGGCCAGGGGGCGGGATTGATTAACGAGCAGTACTTC.